This T cell receptor (beta chain) was identified during a study of type 1 regulatory T cells. Across the study: This in vitro CD4 product, T-allo10, is enriched for Tr1 cells and alloantigen-specific.

MiXCR, run by TCRdb on the reads, gives a single entry per CDR3 protein. The sample shows about 97,000 distinct CDR3 sequences, about 28% of them seen only once. CDR3 length: 16 residues. Germline V gene data show CDR1 as LNHDA and CDR2 as SQIVND (reference sequence). The V end lost 5 bases, the J end lost 2 bases, and 16 bases lay between the germline ends. The origin of this receptor is a human donor in good health. The genes are TRBV19 and TRBJ2-4; possibly TRBD2 for D (6 bases). The sample was CD4+ T cells, either the whole sample or a sorted fraction (not recorded which). CDR3 in DNA: TGTGCCAGTAGTGGCGAGCTGGAGGGCCCCAAAAACATTCAGTACTTC. Translated, it gives CASSGELEGPKNIQYF. The full variable domain, its missing parts supplied by reference TRBV19 and TRBJ2-4, is DGGITQSPKYLFRKEGQNVTLSCEQNLNHDAMYWYRQDPGQGLRLIYYSQIVNDFQKGDIAEGYSVSREKKESFPLTVTSAQKNPTAFYLCASSGELEGPKNIQYFGAGTRLSVL.